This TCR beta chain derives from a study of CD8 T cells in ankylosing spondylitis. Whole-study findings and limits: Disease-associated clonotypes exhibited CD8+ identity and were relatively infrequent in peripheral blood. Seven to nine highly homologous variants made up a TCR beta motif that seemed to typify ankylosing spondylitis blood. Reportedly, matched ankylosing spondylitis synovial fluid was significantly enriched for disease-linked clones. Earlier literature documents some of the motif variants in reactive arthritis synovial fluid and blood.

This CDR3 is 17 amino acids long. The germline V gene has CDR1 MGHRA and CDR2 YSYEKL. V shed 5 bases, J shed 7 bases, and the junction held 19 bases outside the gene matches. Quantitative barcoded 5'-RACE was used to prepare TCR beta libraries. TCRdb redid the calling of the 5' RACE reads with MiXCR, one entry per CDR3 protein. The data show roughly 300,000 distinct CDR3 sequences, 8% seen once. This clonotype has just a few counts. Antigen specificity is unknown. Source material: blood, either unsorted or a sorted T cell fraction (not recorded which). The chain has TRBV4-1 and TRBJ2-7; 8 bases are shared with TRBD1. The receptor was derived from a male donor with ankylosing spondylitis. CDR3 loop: CASSKVPGQASRGEQYF. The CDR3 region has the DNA TGCGCCAGCAGCAAAGTACCGGGACAGGCATCAAGAGGGGAGCAGTACTTC.